This entry describes one T cell receptor beta chain. Its antigen is unidentified. From RNA transcripts, TCR beta CDR3 regions were amplified. Using the HTBI primer set, a first-round RT-PCR was run on the TCR CDR3. One entry per CDR3 protein results from TCRdb running MiXCR on the multiplex PCR reads. The sample lists 300,000 to 450,000 distinct CDR3 sequences, around 13% occurring once. V lost 5 bases and J 4 bases, leaving 14 bases between the germline ends. The CDR3 has 14 residues. The sample belongs to a study of T cells in Graves' hyperthyroidism and ophthalmopathy. The study, taken as a whole, reports: Stable hyperthyroidism was separated from ophthalmopathy by a model based on 13 V-J features.

Sequenced: blood. The clonotype was recovered from a woman aged 30 to 39 with Graves' ophthalmopathy. This sequence joins TRBV12-3 or TRBV12-4 and TRBJ1-2, with a possible D match to TRBD1 (6 bases). CDR3 coding DNA: TGTGCCAGCAGTCTCGGACAGACCACCTATGGCTACACCTTC. This gives the protein CASSLGQTTYGYTF.